This TCR beta chain is drawn from a study of T cell repertoires in cytomegalovirus infection. TCRdb recomputed calls from the reads with MiXCR, one row per CDR3 protein. The sample shows some 560,000 distinct CDR3 sequences, roughly 42% of them seen only once. On this clonotype itself: The target antigen is unknown.

V was pared by 1 base and J by 15 bases, with 13 bases between. The CDR3 consists of 12 residues. Germline CDR1 is SGHAT and CDR2 is FQNNGV. The J gene is TRBJ2-1, the V gene TRBV11-2; D gene unclear. The clonotype comes from a human donor in good health (CMV status not recorded). Some clones in this sample may be carry-over from other donors' samples. Specimen: cultured PBMCs, collected from culture after CMV antigen stimulation. The CDR3 DNA reads TGTGCCAGCAGCTTAGGAGCCCGTCGACCGTTCTTC. Translation gives CASSLGARRPFF.